Following are 22 T cell receptor beta chains from one sample sequenced in a study of graft-versus-host responses after intestinal transplantation. The antigens of these receptors remain unknown. Assay used: immunoSEQ multiplex PCR; TCRdb lists only in-frame clones, some missing. This sample has 100,000 to 130,000 clones, with around 90% found just once. Source: unstimulated CD4+ T cells sorted from spleen or lymph node cells, taken before transplant. The receptors come from a human donor who was the organ donor for an intestinal transplant.

V is TRBV14 and J is TRBJ2-1, with 7 bases identical to TRBD2. CDR1 and CDR2 from the germline V gene are SGHDN and FVKESK. The V gene end was trimmed by 4 bases and the J gene end by 0 bases; junction bases not matched to a gene: 6. The CDR3 consists of 16 residues. The CDR3 region is CASSRLAGASYNEQFF. The CDR3 DNA reads TGTGCCAGCAGCCGGTTAGCGGGCGCCTCCTACAATGAGCAGTTCTTC.

The chain links TRBV7-9 to TRBJ2-7; D gene unclear. Per germline, CDR1 SEHNR and CDR2 FQNEAQ (reference sequence). Trimming stripped 2 bases from V and 3 bases from J, with 8 bases between. The CDR3 covers 13 residues. The DNA for the CDR3 is TGTGCCAGCAGCTTATTGTCCGACTACGAGCAGTACTTC. This sequence encodes CASSLLSDYEQYF.

The rearrangement uses TRBV18 and TRBJ1-5; D call uncertain. CDR1 is KGHSH and CDR2 is LQKENI in the germline V gene. The CDR3 spans 16 residues. Trimming stripped 3 bases from V and 0 bases from J, with 12 bases between. The CDR3: CASSPFGQHSNQPQHF. In DNA, the CDR3 is TGTGCCAGCTCACCGTTCGGGCAGCATAGCAATCAGCCCCAGCATTTT.

This chain joins TRBV7-2 and TRBJ2-7; maybe TRBD2 (5 bases). The CDR3 loop spans 11 amino acids. Germline V gene lookup returns CDR1 SGHTA and CDR2 FQGNSA. V lost 6 bases to trimming and J lost 3 bases, with 6 bases between them. CDR3 in amino acids: CASRTNYEQYF. In DNA form, the CDR3 reads TGTGCCAGCAGGACTAACTACGAGCAGTACTTC.

This rearrangement joins TRBV6-5 to TRBJ1-1, with D unclear. The CDR3 runs 15 residues. The V gene's germline CDR1 is MNHEY and CDR2 SVGAGI. V was shortened by 5 bases and J by 0 bases, with 13 bases between the two germline ends. The CDR3 DNA sequence: TGTGCCAGCAGTCCCCAGAGAGTGCTGAACACTGAAGCTTTCTTT. Translating gives CASSPQRVLNTEAFF.

The CDR3 is CASSLHSGFSSGELFF. CDR3 DNA: TGTGCCAGCAGCCTACATAGCGGGTTTAGCTCCGGGGAGCTGTTTTTT. This chain links TRBV6-4 with TRBJ2-2, with 7 bases matching TRBD2. This CDR3 spans 16 amino acids. The V segment lost 6 bases and the J segment 6 bases; nucleotides outside the gene matches: 13. Germline lookup yields CDR1 MRHNA and CDR2 SNTAGT.

V and J are TRBV7-2 and TRBJ1-5, with 7 positions matching TRBD1. With V trimmed by 1 base and J by 2 bases, 5 bases remained unmatched. The CDR3 contains 16 residues. Per germline, CDR1 SGHTA and CDR2 FQGNSA. The DNA for the CDR3 is TGTGCCAGCAGCTTAGGACAGGGTGGTGGCAATCAGCCCCAGCATTTT. Translation: CASSLGQGGGNQPQHF.

Here the CDR3 DNA reads TGTGCCAGCAGTACCGAACTTAGCAATCAGCCCCAGCATTTT. Translation gives CASSTELSNQPQHF. The chain recombines TRBV6-5 with TRBJ1-5; D is uncertain. The CDR3 contains 14 residues. Germline CDR1 is MNHEY and CDR2 is SVGAGI. V was cut by 5 bases and J by 0 bases, with 8 bases left in between.

V is TRBV11-3 and J is TRBJ2-2; D gene ambiguous. The germline CDR1 and CDR2 sequences are SGHNT and YENEEA. V shed 0 bases and J shed 8 bases, with 16 bases lying between them. There are 16 residues in the CDR3. CDR3 bases: TGTGCCAGCAGCTTAGAATGGGTGCGTTGGCCAGGGGAGCTGTTTTTT. Encoded protein: CASSLEWVRWPGELFF.

The CDR3 region is CATSTGTGLGGYTF. CDR3 nucleotide sequence: TGTGCAACCTCTACCGGGACAGGGTTAGGTGGCTACACCTTC. This chain uses TRBV6-1 with TRBJ1-2, with 9 nucleotides matching TRBD1. Germline CDR1 reads MNHNS; CDR2 reads SASEGT. There are 14 residues in the CDR3.

The CDR3, as DNA: TGTGCCAGCAGCTTAGAGGGGGCTAATTCACCCCTCCACTTT. Translation gives CASSLEGANSPLHF. The chain uses TRBV11-3 and TRBJ1-6; possible D gene TRBD1, 6 bases. Trimming pared 0 bases from V and 6 bases from J, leaving 6 bases between. This CDR3 has 14 residues. Germline CDR1 reads SGHNT; CDR2 reads YENEEA.

The sample holds one count of this clone. V usage is TRBV7-9 and J usage is TRBJ2-5, with 7 bases fitting TRBD2. CDR1 SEHNR and CDR2 FQNEAQ come from the germline V gene (reference sequence). The CDR3 runs to 16 residues. V dropped 5 bases and J dropped 1; count of bases not matched to a gene: 10. The CDR3 DNA is TGTGCCAGCAGCCCAGGACTAGTCACAACCCAAGAGACCCAGTACTTC. This gives the protein CASSPGLVTTQETQYF.

The chain is built from TRBV2 and TRBJ2-1; 12 nucleotides match TRBD2. The CDR3 is 17 residues long. Germline trimming cut 7 bases from V and 0 bases from J; bases unmatched to any gene: 7. Germline CDR1 is SNHLY and CDR2 is FYNNEI. CDR3: CASTALAGGSSYNEQFF. In DNA form, the CDR3 reads TGTGCCAGCACCGCCCTAGCGGGGGGGAGCTCCTACAATGAGCAGTTCTTC.

This rearrangement joins TRBV11-3 to TRBJ2-1, with 9 bases lining up with TRBD2. This CDR3 has 16 amino acids. The trim removed 0 bases at V and 4 bases at J, leaving 4 bases unmatched. Germline V gene lookup returns CDR1 SGHNT and CDR2 YENEEA. CDR3: CASSLEGTSRYNEQFF. In DNA form, the CDR3 reads TGTGCCAGCAGCTTAGAGGGGACTAGCAGATACAATGAGCAGTTCTTC.

The chain recombines TRBV6-5 with TRBJ1-2; TRBD1 matches at 7 bases. The CDR3 runs 13 residues. The germline CDR1 and CDR2 sequences are MNHEY and SVGAGI. V was clipped by 6 bases and J by 6 bases; unmatched bases: 7. The CDR3 DNA sequence: TGTGCCAGCAGACCTCCGACAGGGCATGGCTACACCTTC. Translation: CASRPPTGHGYTF.

The chain uses TRBV5-1 and TRBJ2-2; 8 bases match TRBD2. This CDR3 region has 18 residues. Germline V CDR1 and CDR2: SGHRS, YFSETQ. The junction had 11 bases not matched to a gene; V was cut back by 0 bases and J by 4 bases. CDR3 amino acids: CASSLAPGGLGITGELFF. CDR3 sequence (DNA): TGCGCCAGCAGCTTGGCCCCGGGGGGGCTGGGAATCACCGGGGAGCTGTTTTTT.

The chain combines TRBV18 with TRBJ1-5; D might be TRBD1 (5 bases). There are 16 residues in the CDR3. Trimming removed 2 bases from V and 4 bases from J, with 15 bases in between. The germline V gene encodes CDR1 KGHSH and CDR2 LQKENI. The CDR3 sequence is CASSPGQGIGNQPQHF. CDR3 nucleotide sequence: TGTGCCAGCTCACCAGGGCAGGGAATTGGAAATCAGCCCCAGCATTTT.

This clone came up a few times. The chain links TRBV6-1 to TRBJ2-1; TRBD2 aligns across 12 bases. CDR1 and CDR2 from the germline V gene are MNHNS and SASEGT. The CDR3 sequence is 16 residues long. The ends lost 0 bases at V and 5 bases at J; junction bases unmatched: 2. The CDR3 region has the DNA TGTGCCAGCAGTGAAGCCTGGACTAGCGGGAACAATGAGCAGTTCTTC. Its protein is CASSEAWTSGNNEQFF.

The genes are TRBV7-9 and TRBJ1-2; 9 nucleotides agree with TRBD1. V gave up 5 bases and J gave up 3 bases; unmatched junction bases: 4. The length of the CDR3 is 14 residues. In germline, CDR1 is SEHNR, CDR2 FQNEAQ (reference sequence). Here the CDR3 reads CASSLQGADYGYTF. The CDR3 coding sequence is TGTGCCAGCAGCCTACAGGGGGCTGACTATGGCTACACCTTC.

The chain employs TRBV10-3 and TRBJ2-7; a possible D gene is TRBD2 (6 bases). Germline CDR1 and CDR2: ENHRY and SYGVKD. CDR3 length: 14 residues. Trimming pared 0 bases from V and 1 base from J, leaving 7 bases between. CDR3 coding DNA: TGTGCCATCAGTGAGTCTGGAGGGTCCTACGAGCAGTACTTC. It codes for CAISESGGSYEQYF.

The V gene is TRBV7-2, the J gene TRBJ2-2; maybe TRBD2 (6 bases). CDR1 is SGHTA, CDR2 FQGNSA, per germline. The germline V and J ends were trimmed by 5 bases and 6 bases, with 10 bases remaining between them. This CDR3 is built from 13 residues. The CDR3 loop reads CASSEPGAGELFF. CDR3 sequence (DNA): TGTGCCAGCAGCGAGCCGGGGGCCGGGGAGCTGTTTTTT. The variable domain in full, completed from reference TRBV7-2 and TRBJ2-2, reads GAGVSQSPSNKVTEKGKDVELRCDPISGHTALYWYRQSLGQGLEFLIYFQGNSAPDKSGLPSDRFSAERTGGSVSTLTIQRTQQEDSAVYLCASSEPGAGELFFGEGSRLTVL.

J is TRBJ2-3 and V is TRBV7-3; TRBD1 is a possible D gene (6 bases). From germline, CDR1 is SGHTA and CDR2 FQGTGA. This CDR3 contains 15 residues. V lost 0 bases and J lost 0, with 7 bases in between. The DNA for the CDR3 is TGTGCCAGCAGCTTAACGAGGGGGAGCACAGATACGCAGTATTTT. Translating gives CASSLTRGSTDTQYF. Looking up the rest from reference TRBV7-3 and TRBJ2-3 gives the full variable domain: GAGVSQTPSNKVTEKGKYVELRCDPISGHTALYWYRQSLGQGPEFLIYFQGTGAADDSGLPNDRFFAVRPEGSVSTLKIQRTERGDSAVYLCASSLTRGSTDTQYFGPGTRLTVL.